This T cell receptor (beta chain) was sequenced in a study of long-term antiretroviral therapy in people with HIV. As for the study in general: Collection dates of the earliest samples fall about a decade before the 2015 immediate-ART recommendation. Study-wide findings and caveats: Blood sampling spanned 2004 to 2017, possibly under older ART regimens.

As for this clone: Its antigen is still unknown.

Survey-level resolution applied to immunoSEQ assay v3.0. A target of about 35,000-55,000 T-cell genomes per sample was set for sequencing. Only in-frame clones appear in the TCRdb table, and some are missing; sequencing was by immunoSEQ multiplex PCR. The table has 15,000 to 25,000 clones, 90% seen once. Trimming stripped 3 bases from V and 0 bases from J, with 10 bases between. This CDR3 region has 15 residues. Germline V gene lookup returns CDR1 SGHTA and CDR2 FQGNSA. Each HIV participant was treated in the United States. The chain couples TRBV7-2 to TRBJ2-3; no firm D call. The sample in question was unsorted PBMCs, obtained roughly 4.2 years before starting antiretroviral therapy. The TCR comes from a woman younger than 45 with HIV. DNA of the CDR3: TGTGCCAGCAGCTTTACAGACCTAAGCACAGATACGCAGTATTTT. Protein sequence: CASSFTDLSTDTQYF.